Below, 3 T cell receptor beta chains from the same sample are listed, as sequenced in a study of T cell repertoires in cytomegalovirus infection. TCRdb fed the reads into MiXCR, producing one record per CDR3 protein. The table records fewer than 1,000,000 distinct CDR3 sequences, more than 25% of them present only once. Their recognized antigens are unknown. The sequencing here drew on cultured CD8+ T cells from PBMCs, taken from culture after CMV antigen stimulation. These receptor sequences come from a human donor in good health (CMV status not recorded). Some clones in this sample may be carry-over from other donors' samples.

The genes are TRBV18 and TRBJ2-7; a possible D gene is TRBD1 (5 bases). Trimming took 3 bases from V and 1 from J, leaving 19 bases between them. Germline loops: CDR1 KGHSH, CDR2 LQKENI. CDR3 size: 17 residues. Here the CDR3 DNA reads TGTGCCAGCTCACCCGTTCCATCTGCAGGGATGTCCTACGAGCAGTACGTC. This gives the protein CASSPVPSAGMSYEQYV.

V usage is TRBV10-3 and J usage is TRBJ1-5; 7 nucleotides align to TRBD1. After removal of 0 bases from V and 6 bases from J, the junction contained 5 bases not matched to a gene. This CDR3 contains 15 residues. From germline, CDR1 is ENHRY and CDR2 SYGVKD. The CDR3, as DNA: TGTGCCATCAGTGAGTCGACTCAGGGGGTTCAGCCCCAGCATTTT. Its protein product is CAISESTQGVQPQHF.

The sample holds a few counts of this clonotype. The chain links TRBV27 to TRBJ2-1; D is uncertain. The CDR3 runs 17 residues. V was trimmed by 4 bases and J by 2 bases, leaving 18 bases between them. In germline, CDR1 is MNHEY, CDR2 SMNVEV (reference sequence). The chain's CDR3 is CASSSNTPTLTYNEQFF. The CDR3 coding sequence is TGTGCCAGCAGTTCAAACACACCAACTTTAACCTACAATGAGCAGTTCTTC.